This is a list of T cell receptor beta chains from one sample in a study of vaccination and CD4 T cells after COVID-19. TCRdb independently ran MiXCR on the PCR reads; one entry per CDR3 protein. Of roughly 10,000 distinct CDR3 sequences listed, 30% to 35% are singletons. For these TCRs, the target antigens are not known. Sequencing was done on a sample of CD4+ T cells from blood, cultured in vitro. The receptors here all came from a human donor in good health. Each CDR3 is given with its conserved first and last residue. A D gene is named only where the DNA matches it firmly. Clone size is given for some rows only: seen once, a few or many times, or a class if the clone is expanded.

D gene	V gene	clone size	J gene	CDR3 protein	CDR3 DNA
NA	TRBV28	NA	TRBJ1-2	CASSGENGYTF	TGTGCCAGCAGTGGAGAGAATGGCTACACCTTC
NA	TRBV6-5	few	TRBJ1-3	CASSYSMGAVRNTIYF	TGTGCCAGCAGTTACTCGATGGGAGCGGTGAGAAACACCATATATTTT
TRBD2	TRBV7-2	NA	TRBJ2-1	CASSLSGSPFYNEQFF	TGTGCCAGCAGCCTTAGCGGGAGCCCCTTTTACAATGAGCAGTTCTTC
NA	TRBV29-1	few	TRBJ2-2	CSVGQINTGELFF	TGCAGCGTTGGGCAGATTAACACCGGGGAGCTGTTTTTT
NA	TRBV2	NA	TRBJ1-5	CASSDSVGAAQPQHF	TGTGCCAGCAGTGATTCTGTCGGGGCTGCTCAGCCCCAGCATTTT
NA	TRBV20-1	once	TRBJ2-5	CSARPSGEQETQYF	TGCAGTGCTAGACCCTCGGGAGAGCAAGAGACCCAGTACTTC
NA	TRBV11-2	NA	TRBJ2-1	CASSLVARFEQFF	TGTGCCAGCAGCTTAGTAGCCCGATTTGAGCAGTTCTTC
TRBD1	TRBV24-1	NA	TRBJ2-1	CATSDPQGVYNEQFF	TGTGCCACCAGTGATCCCCAGGGGGTTTACAATGAGCAGTTCTTC
NA	TRBV6-2/TRBV6-3	once	TRBJ2-4	CASSYSIKRSLTKNIQYF	TGTGCCAGCAGTTACTCCATTAAGCGTTCCCTAACCAAAAACATTCAGTACTTC
NA	TRBV6-2/TRBV6-3	NA	TRBJ2-3	CASSQRVQATDTQYF	TGTGCCAGCAGCCAGCGTGTCCAGGCCACAGATACGCAGTATTTT
NA	TRBV7-3	NA	TRBJ1-5	CASSAGRNQPQHF	TGTGCCAGCAGCGCAGGGCGCAATCAGCCCCAGCATTTT
TRBD2	TRBV7-9	NA	TRBJ2-5	CASSSGLAGGETQYF	TGTGCCAGCAGCTCGGGACTAGCGGGAGGCGAGACCCAGTACTTC
TRBD1	TRBV7-9	few	TRBJ1-5	CASSMGTAGNQPQHF	TGTGCCAGCAGCATGGGGACAGCAGGGAATCAGCCCCAGCATTTT
NA	TRBV20-1	once	TRBJ2-7	CSARIIGGSYEQYF	TGCAGTGCTAGGATTATCGGGGGATCCTACGAGCAGTACTTC
NA	TRBV2	once	TRBJ2-4	CASRDTGAKNIQYF	TGTGCCAGCAGGGATACCGGGGCCAAAAACATTCAGTACTTC
NA	TRBV7-9	NA	TRBJ2-2	CASRKGQANTGELFF	TGTGCCAGCAGGAAGGGACAAGCGAACACCGGGGAGCTGTTTTTT